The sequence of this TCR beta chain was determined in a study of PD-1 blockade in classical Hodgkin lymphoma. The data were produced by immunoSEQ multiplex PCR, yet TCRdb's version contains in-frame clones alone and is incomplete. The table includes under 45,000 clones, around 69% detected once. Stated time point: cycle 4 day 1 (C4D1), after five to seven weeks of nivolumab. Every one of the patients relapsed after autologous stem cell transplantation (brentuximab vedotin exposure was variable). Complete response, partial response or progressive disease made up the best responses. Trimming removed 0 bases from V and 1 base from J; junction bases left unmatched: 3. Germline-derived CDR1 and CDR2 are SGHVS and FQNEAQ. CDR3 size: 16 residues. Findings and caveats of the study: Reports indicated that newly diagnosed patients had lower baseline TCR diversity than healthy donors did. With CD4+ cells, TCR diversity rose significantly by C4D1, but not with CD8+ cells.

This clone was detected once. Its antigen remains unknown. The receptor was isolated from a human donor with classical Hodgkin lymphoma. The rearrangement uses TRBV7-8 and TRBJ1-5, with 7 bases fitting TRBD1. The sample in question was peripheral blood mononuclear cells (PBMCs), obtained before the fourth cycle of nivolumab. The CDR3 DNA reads TGTGCCAGCAGCTTAGCGACAGGGCTGAGCAATCAGCCCCAGCATTTT. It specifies CASSLATGLSNQPQHF.